This T cell receptor (beta chain) comes out of a study of immune evolution from preneoplasia to lung adenocarcinoma. Broader study findings: Highest clonality occurred in KRAS-mutant, not EGFR-mutant or double wild-type, nodules.

This clone was observed many times. What it binds is unknown. Assay: immunoSEQ multiplex PCR; the TCRdb copy retains only in-frame clones and omits some. This table holds 30,000 to 45,000 clones, roughly four fifths found once. Germline CDR1 is SGHVS and CDR2 is FQNEAQ. The CDR3 runs 15 residues. Trimming stripped 2 bases from V and 2 bases from J, with 12 bases between. The sequence came from a person in their sixties with lung adenocarcinoma. The V gene is TRBV7-8, the J gene TRBJ2-5; D is ambiguous. Sample: FFPE invasive lung adenocarcinoma tissue. The CDR3 loop is CASSLYGSRQETQYF. In DNA form, the CDR3 reads TGTGCCAGCAGCTTATACGGGTCTAGACAAGAGACCCAGTACTTC.